One T cell receptor (beta chain) is described in this entry. The sample belongs to a study of blood T cell repertoires in COVID-19. For the study at large: Spain, Italy and the United States supplied samples that represented acute and convalescent COVID-19. PBMCs, B-cell-depleted T cells, or T cells were the source of the cDNA or gDNA that made up the material.

The germline gives CDR1 LNHNV, CDR2 YYDKDF (reference sequence). V lost 1 base and J lost 1, with 8 bases in between. The CDR3 length is 14 residues. In the authors' methods: Cell counts per sample came from amplifying reference gene primers. Some clones are missing from TCRdb's copy, which holds only in-frame ones; the method was immunoSEQ multiplex PCR. The V and J calls and clone size come from that table; D and trimming were worked out from the DNA. The sample lists a few hundred thousand clones, 89% occurring once. Sequencing was done on a sample of peripheral blood. The source is a woman in her sixties with COVID-19, enrolled during active disease. The chain couples TRBV15 to TRBJ2-7; D call uncertain. The chain's CDR3 is CATSRVGGSYEQYF. CDR3 nucleotides: TGTGCCACCAGCAGAGTTGGCGGATCCTACGAGCAGTACTTC.